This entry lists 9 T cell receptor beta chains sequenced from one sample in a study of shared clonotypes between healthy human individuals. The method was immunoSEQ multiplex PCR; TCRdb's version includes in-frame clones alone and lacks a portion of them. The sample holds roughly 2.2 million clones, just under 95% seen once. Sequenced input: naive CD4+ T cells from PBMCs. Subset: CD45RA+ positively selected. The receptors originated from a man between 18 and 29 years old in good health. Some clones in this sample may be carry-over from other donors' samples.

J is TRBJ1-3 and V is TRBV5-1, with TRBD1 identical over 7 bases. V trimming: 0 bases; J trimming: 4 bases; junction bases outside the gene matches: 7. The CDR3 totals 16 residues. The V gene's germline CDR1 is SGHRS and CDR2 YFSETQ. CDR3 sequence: CASSLAGTEAGNTIYF. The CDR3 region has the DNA TGCGCCAGCAGCTTGGCGGGGACAGAAGCCGGAAACACCATATATTTT.

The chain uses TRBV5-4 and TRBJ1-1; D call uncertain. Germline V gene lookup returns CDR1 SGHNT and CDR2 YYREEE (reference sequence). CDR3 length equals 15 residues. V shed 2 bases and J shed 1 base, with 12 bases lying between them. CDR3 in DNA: TGTGCCAGCAGCTTACCCCGCTCAGGGAACACTGAAGCTTTCTTT. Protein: CASSLPRSGNTEAFF.

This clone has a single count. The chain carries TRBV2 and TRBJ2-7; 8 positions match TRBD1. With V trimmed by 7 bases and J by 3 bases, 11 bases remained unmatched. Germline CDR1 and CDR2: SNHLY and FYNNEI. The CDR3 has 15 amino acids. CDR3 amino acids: CASKGGRGLGYEQYF. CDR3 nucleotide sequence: TGTGCCAGCAAGGGGGGCAGGGGGCTAGGCTACGAGCAGTACTTC.

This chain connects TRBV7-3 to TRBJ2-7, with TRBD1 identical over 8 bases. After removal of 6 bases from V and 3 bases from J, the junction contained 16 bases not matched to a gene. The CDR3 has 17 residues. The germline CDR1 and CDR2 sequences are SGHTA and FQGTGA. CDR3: CASSPIPGQGIYYEQYF. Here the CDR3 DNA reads TGTGCCAGCAGTCCAATCCCCGGACAGGGAATTTACTACGAGCAGTACTTC.

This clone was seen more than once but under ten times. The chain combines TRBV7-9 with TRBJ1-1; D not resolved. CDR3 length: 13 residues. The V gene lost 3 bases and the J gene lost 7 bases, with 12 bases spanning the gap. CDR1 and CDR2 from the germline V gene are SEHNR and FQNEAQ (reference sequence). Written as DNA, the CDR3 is TGTGCCAGCAGCTTGTCCGGCGTAGATGAAGCTTTCTTT. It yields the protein CASSLSGVDEAFF. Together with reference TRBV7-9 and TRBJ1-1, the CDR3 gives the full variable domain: DTGVSQNPRHKITKRGQNVTFRCDPISEHNRLYWYRQTLGQGPEFLTYFQNEAQLEKSRLLSDRFSAERPKGSFSTLEIQRTEQGDSAMYLCASSLSGVDEAFFGQGTRLTVV.

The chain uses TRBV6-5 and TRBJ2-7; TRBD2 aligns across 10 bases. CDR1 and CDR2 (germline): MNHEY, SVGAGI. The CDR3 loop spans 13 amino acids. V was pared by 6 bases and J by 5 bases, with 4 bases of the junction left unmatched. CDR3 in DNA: TGTGCCAGCAGGGCTAGCGGGAGCGACGAGCAGTACTTC. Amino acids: CASRASGSDEQYF.

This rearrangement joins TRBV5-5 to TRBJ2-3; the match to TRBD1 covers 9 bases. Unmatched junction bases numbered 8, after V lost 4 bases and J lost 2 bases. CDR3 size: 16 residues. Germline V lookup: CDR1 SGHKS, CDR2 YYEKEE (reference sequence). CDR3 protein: CASSGTGGSNTDTQYF. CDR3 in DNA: TGTGCCAGCAGCGGCACAGGGGGCTCCAACACAGATACGCAGTATTTT.

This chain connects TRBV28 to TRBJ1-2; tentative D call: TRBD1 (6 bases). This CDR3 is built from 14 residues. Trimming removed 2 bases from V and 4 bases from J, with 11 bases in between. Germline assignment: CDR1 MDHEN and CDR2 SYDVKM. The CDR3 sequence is CASSLGTLPYGYTF. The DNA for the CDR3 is TGTGCCAGCAGTTTAGGGACACTCCCCTATGGCTACACCTTC.

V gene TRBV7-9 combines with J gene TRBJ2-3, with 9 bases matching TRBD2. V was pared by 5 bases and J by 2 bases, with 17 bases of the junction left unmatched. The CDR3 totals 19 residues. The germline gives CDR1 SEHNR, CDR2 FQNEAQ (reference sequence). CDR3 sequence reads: CASSVLAGESPWLTDTQYF. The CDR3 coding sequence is TGTGCCAGCAGCGTATTAGCGGGGGAATCCCCATGGCTCACAGATACGCAGTATTTT.